These T cell receptor beta chains were read from a single sample in a study of blood T cell repertoires in COVID-19. Generated by immunoSEQ multiplex PCR, the TCRdb table keeps only in-frame clones and is missing some. This sample has tens of thousands of clones; 60% to 80% occur once, and the top ten carry roughly 20%. Input material: peripheral blood. Receptors were obtained from a man in his 70s with acute or convalescent COVID-19. Each CDR3 is given with its conserved first and last residue. D genes are given only for firm matches. A clone size is listed for some rows: how often the clone was seen (once, few, many), or a class if it is expanded.

TRBD1 | TRBJ1-1 | . | TRBV27 | TGTGCCAGCAGTTTCCGACAGGGGGCCGGGGTCACTGAAGCTTTCTTT | CASSFRQGAGVTEAFF
. | TRBJ1-1 | . | TRBV7-2 | TGTGCCAGCAGCTCGTCCGGGCGGGTTACTGAAGCTTTCTTT | CASSSSGRVTEAFF
TRBD2 | TRBJ2-3 | few | TRBV9 | TGTGCCAGCAGCCCAACCGGGACTAGCGGCACAGATACGCAGTATTTT | CASSPTGTSGTDTQYF
TRBD2 | TRBJ2-5 | . | TRBV2 | TGTGCCAGCGGGGGACTAGCGGGGAAAGAGACCCAGTACTTC | CASGGLAGKETQYF
TRBD1 | TRBJ2-1 | . | TRBV19 | TGTGCCAGTAGTACGACAGGGAATGAGCAGTTCTTC | CASSTTGNEQFF
. | TRBJ1-1 | . | TRBV12-5 | TGTGCTAGTGGTTTGTGGACAACTGAAGCTTTCTTT | CASGLWTTEAFF
. | TRBJ1-6 | . | TRBV5-1 | TGCGCCAGCAGCTTGGGCGCAGCGAGCTCCTATAATTCACCCCTCCACTTT | CASSLGAASSYNSPLHF
. | TRBJ1-1 | . | TRBV12-1 | TGTGCCAGCAGTACTACGGGACAGATGAACACTGAAGCTTTCTTT | CASSTTGQMNTEAFF
TRBD2 | TRBJ2-3 | . | TRBV18 | TGTGCCAGCTCACGGATGAGCGGGGGTACAGATACGCAGTATTTT | CASSRMSGGTDTQYF
TRBD1 | TRBJ2-3 | . | TRBV2 | TGTGCTTCGGACAGGGGAGGCACAGATACGCAGTATTTT | CASDRGGTDTQYF
TRBD1 | TRBJ2-3 | . | TRBV7-3 | TGTGCCAGCAGCTTAAGGACAGGGAATAGCACAGATACGCAGTATTTT | CASSLRTGNSTDTQYF
. | TRBJ1-1 | . | TRBV7-9 | TGTGCCAGCAGATACAAGGGGGATACTGAAGCTTTCTTT | CASRYKGDTEAFF
TRBD1 | TRBJ1-2 | . | TRBV19 | TGTGCCAGTAGTACCCCGGGACAGGGGAACTATGGCTACACCTTC | CASSTPGQGNYGYTF
TRBD2 | TRBJ2-5 | few | TRBV20-1 | TGCAGTCTTTCGGGGGGGGAGACCCAGTACTTC | CSLSGGETQYF
TRBD2 | TRBJ2-3 | . | TRBV7-3 | TGTGCCAGCAGTCAAGGACTAGCGGGTACAGATACGCAGTATTTT | CASSQGLAGTDTQYF
TRBD1 | TRBJ1-5 | . | TRBV19 | TGTGCCAGTAGTTCACAGGGGGCAGGCAATCAGCCCCAGCATTTT | CASSSQGAGNQPQHF
. | TRBJ1-1 | . | TRBV14 | TGTGCCAGCAGCAGACACAGGGTGACCCTTCAGAACACTGAAGCTTTCTTT | CASSRHRVTLQNTEAFF
TRBD2 | TRBJ2-5 | . | TRBV7-9 | TGTGCCAGCAGCTTAGCTAGCGGGCAAGAGACCCAGTACTTC | CASSLASGQETQYF
TRBD1 | TRBJ2-5 | . | TRBV7-3 | TGTGCCAGCAGCCGACAGGGAGTAGAGACCCAGTACTTC | CASSRQGVETQYF
. | TRBJ1-1 | few | TRBV6-5 | TGTGCCAGCATTCCGGGACAAAAGACTGAAGCTTTCTTT | CASIPGQKTEAFF
. | TRBJ1-3 | once | TRBV3-1/TRBV3-2 | TGTGCCAGCAGCGATATCAGTGGAAACACCATATATTTT | CASSDISGNTIYF
. | TRBJ1-1 | . | TRBV6-2/TRBV6-3 | TGTGCCAGCAGTTACGGGTTCCCGGGCACTGAAGCTTTCTTT | CASSYGFPGTEAFF
. | TRBJ1-1 | . | TRBV19 | TGTGCCAGTAGTGTCCTACAGGGACGGGCTGAAGCTTTCTTT | CASSVLQGRAEAFF
TRBD1 | TRBJ1-2 | once | TRBV3-1/TRBV3-2 | TGTGCCAGCAGCCCACGACAGGGGGGATCGAGCGGCTACACCTTC | CASSPRQGGSSGYTF
TRBD1 | TRBJ1-5 | . | TRBV18 | TGTGCCAGCTCACCCATTGACAGGGATCAGCCCCAGCATTTT | CASSPIDRDQPQHF
. | TRBJ2-7 | once | TRBV28 | TGTGCCAGCAGGGTACAGGGTTCCATGGAGCAGTACTTC | CASRVQGSMEQYF
TRBD2 | TRBJ2-1 | . | TRBV4-1 | TGCGCCAGCAGCCAGGGACTAGCGGACGACTACAATGAGCAGTTCTTC | CASSQGLADDYNEQFF
. | TRBJ1-2 | . | TRBV4-3 | TGCGCCAGCAGCCAAGATACGAGGGCGTTTAACTATGGCTACACCTTC | CASSQDTRAFNYGYTF
TRBD1 | TRBJ2-7 | . | TRBV7-9 | TGTGCCAGCAGCTACCCGGGACAGGGGATCCACGAGCAGTACTTC | CASSYPGQGIHEQYF
. | TRBJ1-1 | . | TRBV14 | TGTGCCAGCAGCCTCGTAGCCGCGTTCGGGGGGCGGGGAATGAACACTGAAGCTTTCTTT | CASSLVAAFGGRGMNTEAFF
. | TRBJ2-2 | . | TRBV2 | TGTGCCAGCAGACAATCGAACACCGGGGAGCTGTTTTTT | CASRQSNTGELFF
TRBD1 | TRBJ2-7 | once | TRBV6-2/TRBV6-3 | TGTGCCAGCAGTTTCGCCGGGACAGGGCCTCTCTCCTACGAGCAGTACTTC | CASSFAGTGPLSYEQYF
TRBD2 | TRBJ2-1 | . | TRBV27 | TGTGCCAGCAGCCCGAGCGGGGGGGCGAACAATGAGCAGTTCTTC | CASSPSGGANNEQFF
TRBD2 | TRBJ2-1 | few | TRBV4-2 | TGTGCCAGCAGCCAAGTAACTAGCGGGGGGTTTAGTTACAATGAGCAGTTCTTC | CASSQVTSGGFSYNEQFF
TRBD1 | TRBJ1-2 | . | TRBV9 | TGTGCCAGCAGCGCGGGACAGGGGAGAAGTTCTAACTATGGCTACACCTTC | CASSAGQGRSSNYGYTF
TRBD1 | TRBJ1-2 | . | TRBV9 | TGTGCCAGCAGCTTGGGGACAGGGGCTAACTATGGCTACACCTTC | CASSLGTGANYGYTF
. | TRBJ1-2 | . | TRBV7-9 | TGTGCCAGCAGCTCTTCAGGGGTCAACTATGGCTACACCTTC | CASSSSGVNYGYTF
TRBD1 | TRBJ1-1 | . | TRBV5-1 | TGCGCCAGCAGCTTGGAACCAGGGGGCCAAGCTGAAGCTTTCTTT | CASSLEPGGQAEAFF
TRBD2 | TRBJ2-5 | . | TRBV24-1 | TGTGCCACCAGTGATCCTAGCGGGGGTAGGGAGACCCAGTACTTC | CATSDPSGGRETQYF
TRBD1 | TRBJ1-3 | . | TRBV30 | TGTGCCTGGAGTTCAGGGGGCGGTGGAAACACCATATATTTT | CAWSSGGGGNTIYF
. | TRBJ1-2 | . | TRBV4-2 | TGTGCCAGCAGCCATCCTGTCTATGGCTACACCTTC | CASSHPVYGYTF
TRBD1 | TRBJ2-5 | . | TRBV6-2/TRBV6-3 | TGTGCCAGCAGTTACGCCGGGACAGCACAAGAGACCCAGTACTTC | CASSYAGTAQETQYF
. | TRBJ2-7 | . | TRBV29-1 | TGCAGCGTTGAAAGAGCAGGGTCTCCCTCCTACGAGCAGTACTTC | CSVERAGSPSYEQYF
. | TRBJ2-7 | . | TRBV2 | TGTGCCAGCAGCCTTGCCAGGATTGGGCAGTACTTC | CASSLARIGQYF
. | TRBJ2-2 | . | TRBV6-5 | TGTGCCAGCAGTCCGGGACAGAACACCGGGGAGCTGTTTTTT | CASSPGQNTGELFF
. | TRBJ1-4 | . | TRBV28 | TGTGCCAGCAGTGACCCCGGGCGGGGGAGACGGGAAAAACTGTTTTTT | CASSDPGRGRREKLFF
TRBD1 | TRBJ1-2 | few | TRBV2 | TGTGCCAGCAGGCCTAGACAGGGAGTAGGCTATGGCTACACCTTC | CASRPRQGVGYGYTF
TRBD2 | TRBJ2-5 | . | TRBV27 | TGTGCCAGCAGAACAGCGGGGGCCCAAGAGACCCAGTACTTC | CASRTAGAQETQYF
. | TRBJ1-1 | few | TRBV7-2 | TGTGCCAGCAATAGGGGGGGTTTGAACACTGAAGCTTTCTTT | CASNRGGLNTEAFF